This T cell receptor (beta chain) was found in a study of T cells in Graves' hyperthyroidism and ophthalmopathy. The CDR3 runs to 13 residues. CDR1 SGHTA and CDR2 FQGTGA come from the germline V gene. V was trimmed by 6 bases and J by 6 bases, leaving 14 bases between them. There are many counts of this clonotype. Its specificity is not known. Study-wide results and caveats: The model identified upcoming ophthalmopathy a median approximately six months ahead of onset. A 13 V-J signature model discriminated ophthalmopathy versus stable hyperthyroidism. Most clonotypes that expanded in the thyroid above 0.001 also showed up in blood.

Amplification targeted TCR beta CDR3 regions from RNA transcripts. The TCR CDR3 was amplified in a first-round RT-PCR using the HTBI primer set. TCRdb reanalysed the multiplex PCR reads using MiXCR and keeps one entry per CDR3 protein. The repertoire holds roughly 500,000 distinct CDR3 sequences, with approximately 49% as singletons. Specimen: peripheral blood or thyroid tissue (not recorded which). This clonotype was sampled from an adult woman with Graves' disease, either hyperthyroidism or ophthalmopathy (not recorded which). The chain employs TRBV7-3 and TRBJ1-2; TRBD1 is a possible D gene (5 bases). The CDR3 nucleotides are TGTGCCAGCAGTTTGCGCCAGGGTAATGGCTACACCTTC. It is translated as CASSLRQGNGYTF.